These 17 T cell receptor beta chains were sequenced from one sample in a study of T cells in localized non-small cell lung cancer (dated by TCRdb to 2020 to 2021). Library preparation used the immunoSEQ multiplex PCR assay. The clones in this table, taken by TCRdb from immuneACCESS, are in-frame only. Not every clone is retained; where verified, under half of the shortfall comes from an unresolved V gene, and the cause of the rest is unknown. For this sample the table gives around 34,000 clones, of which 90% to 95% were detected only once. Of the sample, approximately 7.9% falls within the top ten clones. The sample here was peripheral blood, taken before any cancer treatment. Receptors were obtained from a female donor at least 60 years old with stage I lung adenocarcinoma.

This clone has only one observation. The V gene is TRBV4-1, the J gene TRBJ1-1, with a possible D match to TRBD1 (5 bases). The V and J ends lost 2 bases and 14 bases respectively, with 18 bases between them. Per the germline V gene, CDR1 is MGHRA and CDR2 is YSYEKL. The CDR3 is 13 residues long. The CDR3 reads CASSQIGTEAKFF. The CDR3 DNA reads TGCGCCAGCAGCCAAATAGGGACGGAGGCAAAGTTCTTT.

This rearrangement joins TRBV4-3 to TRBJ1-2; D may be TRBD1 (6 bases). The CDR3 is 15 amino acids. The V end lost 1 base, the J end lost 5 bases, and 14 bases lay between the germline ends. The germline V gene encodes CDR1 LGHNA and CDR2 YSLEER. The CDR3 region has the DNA TGCGCCAGCAGCCAAGCCCACAGGGCGGTTTATGGCTACACCTTC. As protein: CASSQAHRAVYGYTF.

The DNA for the CDR3 is TGTGCCAGTAGTATACCGGGACACTTAATCTCTGGGGCCAACGTCCTGACTTTC. It encodes CASSIPGHLISGANVLTF. The chain is built from TRBV19 and TRBJ2-6, with D possibly being TRBD1 (6 bases). Trimming took off 2 bases at V and 0 bases at J, with 14 bases between the two ends. The CDR3 has 18 residues. The germline V gene has CDR1 LNHDA and CDR2 SQIVND (reference sequence).

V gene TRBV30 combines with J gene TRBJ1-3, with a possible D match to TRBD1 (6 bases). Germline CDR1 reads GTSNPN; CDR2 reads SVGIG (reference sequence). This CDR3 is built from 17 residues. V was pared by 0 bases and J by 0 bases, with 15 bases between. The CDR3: CAWSVSGHRSSGNTIYF. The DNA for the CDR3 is TGTGCCTGGAGTGTATCGGGACACCGTAGCTCTGGAAACACCATATATTTT. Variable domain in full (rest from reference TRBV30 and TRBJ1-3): SQTIHQWPATLVQPVGSPLSLECTVEGTSNPNLYWYRQAAGRGLQLLFYSVGIGQISSEVPQNLSASRPQDRQFILSSKKLLLSDSGFYLCAWSVSGHRSSGNTIYFGEGSWLTVV.

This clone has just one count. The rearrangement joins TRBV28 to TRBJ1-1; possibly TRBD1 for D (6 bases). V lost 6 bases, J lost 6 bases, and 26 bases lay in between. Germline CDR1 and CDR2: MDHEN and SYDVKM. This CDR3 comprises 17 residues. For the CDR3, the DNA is TGTGCCAGCAGGTCAGCGCGGATAGGGGGAGGGGGGGCTGAAGCTTTCTTT. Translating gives CASRSARIGGGGAEAFF.

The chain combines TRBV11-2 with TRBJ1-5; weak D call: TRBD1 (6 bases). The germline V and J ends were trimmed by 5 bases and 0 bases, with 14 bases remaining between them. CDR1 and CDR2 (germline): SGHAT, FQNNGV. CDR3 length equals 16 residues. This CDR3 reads CASSPGFRGSNQPQHF. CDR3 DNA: TGTGCCAGCAGCCCCGGGTTCAGGGGTAGCAATCAGCCCCAGCATTTT.

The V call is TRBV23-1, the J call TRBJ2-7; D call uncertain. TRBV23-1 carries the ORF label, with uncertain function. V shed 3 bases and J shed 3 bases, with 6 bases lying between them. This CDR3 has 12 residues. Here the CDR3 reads CASSHKSYEQYF. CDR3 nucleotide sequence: TGCGCCAGCAGTCATAAGAGCTACGAGCAGTACTTC.

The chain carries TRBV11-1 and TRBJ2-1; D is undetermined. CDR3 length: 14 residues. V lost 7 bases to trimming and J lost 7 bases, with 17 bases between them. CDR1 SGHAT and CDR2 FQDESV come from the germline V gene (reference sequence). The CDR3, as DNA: TGTGCCAGCACCTCGCGCCCGGTAGGTAATGAGCAGTTCTTC. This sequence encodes CASTSRPVGNEQFF.

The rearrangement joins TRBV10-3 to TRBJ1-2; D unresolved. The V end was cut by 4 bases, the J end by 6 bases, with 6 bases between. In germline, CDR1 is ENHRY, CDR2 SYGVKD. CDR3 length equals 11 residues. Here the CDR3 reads CAISVQNGYTF. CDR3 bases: TGTGCCATCAGTGTACAGAATGGCTACACCTTC.

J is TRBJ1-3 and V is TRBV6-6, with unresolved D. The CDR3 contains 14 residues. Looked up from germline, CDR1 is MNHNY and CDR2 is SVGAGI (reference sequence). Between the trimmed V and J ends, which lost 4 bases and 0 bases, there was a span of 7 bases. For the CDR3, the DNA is TGTGCCAGCAGTTTTCAGACCTCTGGAAACACCATATATTTT. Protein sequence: CASSFQTSGNTIYF.

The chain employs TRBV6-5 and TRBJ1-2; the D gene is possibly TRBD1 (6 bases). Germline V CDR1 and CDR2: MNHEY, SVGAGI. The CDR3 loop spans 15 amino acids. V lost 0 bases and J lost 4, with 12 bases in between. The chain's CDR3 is CASSYSLGGAYGYTF. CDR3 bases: TGTGCCAGCAGTTACTCCCTCGGGGGCGCCTATGGCTACACCTTC.

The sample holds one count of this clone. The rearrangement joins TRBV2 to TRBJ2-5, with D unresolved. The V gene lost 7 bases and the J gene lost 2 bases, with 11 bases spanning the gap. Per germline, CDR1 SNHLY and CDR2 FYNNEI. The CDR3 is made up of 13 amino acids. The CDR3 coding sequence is TGTGCCAGCAAGCCAGGTGGGCAAGAGACCCAGTACTTC. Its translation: CASKPGGQETQYF.

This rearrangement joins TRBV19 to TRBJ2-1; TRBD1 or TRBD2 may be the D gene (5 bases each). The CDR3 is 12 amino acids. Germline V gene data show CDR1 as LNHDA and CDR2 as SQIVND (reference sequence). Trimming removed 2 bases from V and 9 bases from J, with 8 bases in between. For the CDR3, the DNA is TGTGCCAGTAGTATATCGGGGACTGAGCAGTTCTTC. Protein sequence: CASSISGTEQFF. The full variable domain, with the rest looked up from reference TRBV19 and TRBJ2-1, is DGGITQSPKYLFRKEGQNVTLSCEQNLNHDAMYWYRQDPGQGLRLIYYSQIVNDFQKGDIAEGYSVSREKKESFPLTVTSAQKNPTAFYLCASSISGTEQFFGPGTRLTVL.

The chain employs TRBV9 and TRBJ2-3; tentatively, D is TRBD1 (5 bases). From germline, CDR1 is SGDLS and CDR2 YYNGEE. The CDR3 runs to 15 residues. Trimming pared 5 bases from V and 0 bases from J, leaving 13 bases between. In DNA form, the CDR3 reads TGTGCCAGCAGAGGAACAGGCCTCAGCACAGATACGCAGTATTTT. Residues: CASRGTGLSTDTQYF.

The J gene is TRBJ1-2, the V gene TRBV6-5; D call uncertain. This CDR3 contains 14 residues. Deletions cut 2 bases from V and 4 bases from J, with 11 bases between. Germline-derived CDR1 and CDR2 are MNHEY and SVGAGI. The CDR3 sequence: CASSYRGPFYGYTF. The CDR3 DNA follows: TGTGCCAGCAGTTACCGTGGGCCGTTCTATGGCTACACCTTC.

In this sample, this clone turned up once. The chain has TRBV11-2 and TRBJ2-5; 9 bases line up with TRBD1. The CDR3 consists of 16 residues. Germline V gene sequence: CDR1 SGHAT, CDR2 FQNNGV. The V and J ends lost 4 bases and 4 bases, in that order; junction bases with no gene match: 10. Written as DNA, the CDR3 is TGTGCCAGCAGCTATGGACAGGGGCAGTGGGGAGAGACCCAGTACTTC. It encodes CASSYGQGQWGETQYF.

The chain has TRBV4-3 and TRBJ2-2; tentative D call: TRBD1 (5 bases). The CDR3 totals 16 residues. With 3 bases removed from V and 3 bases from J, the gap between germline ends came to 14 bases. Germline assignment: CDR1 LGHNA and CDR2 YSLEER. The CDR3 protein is CASSHVRGSHTGELFF. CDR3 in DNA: TGCGCCAGCAGCCATGTAAGGGGTAGTCACACCGGGGAGCTGTTTTTT.